This entry lists 9 T cell receptor beta chains sequenced from one sample in a study of blood T cells in healthy people across ages. Together with a sample-barcoded 5' primer, a J-beta primer mix was included in a second PCR lasting roughly 6 to 12 cycles. MiXCR, run by TCRdb on the 5' RACE reads, gives a single entry per CDR3 protein. Here the sample spans more than 750,000 distinct CDR3 sequences, under 35% being singletons. The sample was also reused in another study, on T cells of mothers and their children.

Source material: blood. The receptors come from a woman aged 40 to 49 in good health.

Details on this clonotype: This may arise from a read error, as a much more abundant clone is one base away. The J gene is TRBJ1-5, the V gene TRBV6-1, with D tentatively TRBD1 (5 bases). V was trimmed by 0 bases and J by 2 bases, leaving 11 bases between them. Germline V gene sequence: CDR1 MNHNS, CDR2 SASEGT. The CDR3 length is 16 residues. CDR3 sequence: CASSEAQGYGNQPQHF. The CDR3 DNA reads as TGTGCCAGCAGTGAAGCGCAGGGTTATGGCAATCAGCCCCAGCATTTT.

CDR3: CASSLVSAGGRNQPQYF. Written as DNA, the CDR3 is TGTGCCAGCAGCTTAGTCTCGGCAGGGGGGCGCAATCAGCCCCAGTATTTT. The V and J genes are TRBV7-8 and TRBJ1-5; D may be TRBD1 (7 bases). With the DNA end fitting TRBJ2-3 better, the J assignment may be wrong. CDR1 and CDR2 (germline): SGHVS, FQNEAQ. This CDR3 is built from 17 residues.

This chain links TRBV7-3 with TRBJ2-1, with 7 bases that match TRBD1. Trimming at V came to 5 bases and at J to 4 bases, leaving 14 bases not matched to a gene. The CDR3 contains 17 residues. Germline CDR1 SGHTA, CDR2 FQGTGA. CDR3 nucleotides: TGTGCCAGCAGCCCAACACCGGGACAGATATTTTACAATGAGCAGTTCTTC. The encoded protein is CASSPTPGQIFYNEQFF. The complete variable domain, with remaining parts taken from reference TRBV7-3 and TRBJ2-1, reads GAGVSQTPSNKVTEKGKYVELRCDPISGHTALYWYRQSLGQGPEFLIYFQGTGAADDSGLPNDRFFAVRPEGSVSTLKIQRTERGDSAVYLCASSPTPGQIFYNEQFFGPGTRLTVL.

This clonotype was counted a few times. The genes are TRBV28 and TRBJ1-1; perhaps TRBD1 as D (6 bases). Trimming took off 3 bases at V and 7 bases at J, with 12 bases between the two ends. Germline CDR1 MDHEN, CDR2 SYDVKM. The CDR3 contains 13 residues. CDR3 nucleotides: TGTGCCAGCAGTTTCGGGACAAGTAATGAAGCTTTCTTT. Amino acid sequence: CASSFGTSNEAFF.

Ten or more counts support this clonotype. The rearrangement links TRBV10-3 to TRBJ2-5, with 15 bases identical to TRBD2. Per the germline V gene, CDR1 is ENHRY and CDR2 is SYGVKD. The ends lost 6 bases at V and 5 bases at J; junction bases unmatched: 4. The CDR3 contains 15 residues. CDR3 sequence: CAIRSGTSGGETQYF. Here the CDR3 DNA reads TGTGCCATCAGGTCCGGGACTAGCGGGGGGGAGACCCAGTACTTC.

Comments on this clonotype: A much larger clone lies a single base off, so this may be a read error. The V and J genes are TRBV12-3 or TRBV12-4 and TRBJ2-7; 13 bases map to TRBD2. The CDR3 sequence is 17 residues long. V lost 4 bases, J lost 2 bases, and 8 bases stayed unmatched. CDR3 in DNA: TGTGCCAGCAGTTCTCGGACTAGCGGGGGACCTGCCTACGAGCAGTACTTC. Translation gives CASSSRTSGGPAYEQYF.

The chain uses TRBV9 and TRBJ2-5, with D possibly called TRBD1 or TRBD2 (6 bases each). The V end lost 4 bases, the J end lost 11 bases, and 27 bases lay between the germline ends. The V gene's germline CDR1 is SGDLS and CDR2 YYNGEE. The CDR3 covers 16 residues. CDR3: CASSPLPGHVPREQYF. The CDR3 DNA reads TGTGCCAGCAGCCCCCTTCCGGGACACGTCCCTCGGGAGCAGTACTTC. The variable domain in full, with the rest retrieved from reference TRBV9 and TRBJ2-5, is DSGVTQTPKHLITATGQRVTLRCSPRSGDLSVYWYQQSLDQGLQFLIQYYNGEERAKGNILERFSAQQFPDLHSELNLSSLELGDSALYFCASSPLPGHVPREQYFGPGTRLLVL.

In its sample, this clonotype was seen many times. The chain links TRBV12-3 or TRBV12-4 to TRBJ2-1, with TRBD2 identical over 9 bases. V lost 5 bases, J lost 7 bases, and 15 bases stayed unmatched. The CDR3 length is 17 residues. CDR3 sequence (DNA): TGTGCCAGCAGTCCTAGTTCTAGCGGGGAGGGTAGGAATGAGCAGTTCTTC. Translation gives CASSPSSSGEGRNEQFF.

This clonotype was counted at least ten times. The rearrangement joins TRBV7-2 to TRBJ2-5, with 14 nucleotides matching TRBD2. The junction had 18 bases not matched to a gene; V was cut back by 5 bases and J by 4 bases. The CDR3 extends over 20 amino acids. CDR1 is SGHTA, CDR2 FQGNSA, per germline. The CDR3 DNA reads as TGTGCCAGCAGCCGCCGGTCGACTAGCGGGGGGGCGGTATCCCCAGAGACCCAGTACTTC. Amino acids: CASSRRSTSGGAVSPETQYF.